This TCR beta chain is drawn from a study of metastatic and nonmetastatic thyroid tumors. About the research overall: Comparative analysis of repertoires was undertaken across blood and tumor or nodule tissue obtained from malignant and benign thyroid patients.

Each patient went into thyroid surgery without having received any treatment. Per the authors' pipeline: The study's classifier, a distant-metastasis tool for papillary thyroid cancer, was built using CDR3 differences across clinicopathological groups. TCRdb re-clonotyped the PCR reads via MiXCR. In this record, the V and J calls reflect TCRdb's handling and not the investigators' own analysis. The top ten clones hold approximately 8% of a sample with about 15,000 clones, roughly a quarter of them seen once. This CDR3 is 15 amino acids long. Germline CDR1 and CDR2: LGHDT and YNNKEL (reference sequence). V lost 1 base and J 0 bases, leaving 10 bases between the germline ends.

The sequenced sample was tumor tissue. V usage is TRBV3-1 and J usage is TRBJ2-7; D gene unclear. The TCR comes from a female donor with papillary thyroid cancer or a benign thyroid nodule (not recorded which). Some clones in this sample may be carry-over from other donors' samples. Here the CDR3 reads CASSQGVRSSYEQYF. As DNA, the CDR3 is TGTGCCAGCAGCCAAGGCGTGCGGAGCTCCTACGAGCAGTACTTC.